This T cell receptor beta chain was sequenced for a study of blood T cell repertoires in COVID-19. Overall study: The United States, Italy and Spain were the sources of the acute and convalescent COVID-19 samples. Sample material is recorded as cDNA or gDNA derived from T cells, B-cell-depleted T cells, or PBMCs.

Per the original methods: By means of reference gene primer amplification, nucleated cell counts were estimated. The table came from immunoSEQ multiplex PCR; TCRdb's copy has only in-frame clones and leaves some out. V, J and clone size reflect that table, while D and trimming were determined from the DNA. Of 77,000 or so clones listed, approximately 79% are singletons. Trimming took off 6 bases at V and 6 bases at J, with 6 bases between the two ends. This CDR3 contains 12 residues. The germline V gene encodes CDR1 SGHTA and CDR2 FQGNSA. The sample comprised peripheral blood. The clonotype comes from a human donor with acute or convalescent COVID-19. The donor label of this sample is uncertain. This chain connects TRBV7-2 to TRBJ1-6; D is undetermined. CDR3 in DNA: TGTGCCAGCAGGGAGGGTAATTCACCCCTCCACTTT. This codes for CASREGNSPLHF.